The 10 T cell receptor beta chains listed next were all sequenced from one sample in a study of cytomegalovirus exposure and HLA in healthy donors. The PCR was carried out with 60 Vbeta primers and 13 Jbeta primers. The assay was immunoSEQ multiplex PCR, and TCRdb's table has in-frame clones only and misses some. Of roughly 100,000 clones listed, over 80% are singletons. Sequenced: PBMCs. All receptors derive from a female donor in good health and CMV-seropositive.

J is TRBJ1-2 and V is TRBV19, with D tentatively TRBD1 (6 bases). The germline V and J ends were trimmed by 5 bases and 0 bases, with 10 bases remaining between them. The CDR3 is 14 amino acids. Germline CDR1 is LNHDA and CDR2 is SQIVND (reference sequence). DNA of the CDR3: TGTGCCAGTAGTTACACAGGGACTAACTATGGCTACACCTTC. This sequence encodes CASSYTGTNYGYTF. Filled out from reference TRBV19 and TRBJ1-2, the complete variable domain reads DGGITQSPKYLFRKEGQNVTLSCEQNLNHDAMYWYRQDPGQGLRLIYYSQIVNDFQKGDIAEGYSVSREKKESFPLTVTSAQKNPTAFYLCASSYTGTNYGYTFGSGTRLTVV.

This clone has only one observation. The chain links TRBV2 to TRBJ1-5, with TRBD1 matching 8 bases. This CDR3 is 14 amino acids long. Germline assignment: CDR1 SNHLY and CDR2 FYNNEI. With 5 bases clipped from V and 5 bases from J, the junction kept 5 bases outside the gene matches. For the CDR3, the DNA is TGTGCCAGCAGTACGGACAGGGACTATCAGCCCCAGCATTTT. Encoded protein: CASSTDRDYQPQHF.

Comment on this clone: The sample contains more than one DNA sequence encoding this CDR3. V and J are TRBV9 and TRBJ1-5, with D perhaps matching TRBD1 (6 bases). Germline V lookup: CDR1 SGDLS, CDR2 YYNGEE. This CDR3 has 14 residues. V lost 0 bases, J lost 4 bases, and 8 bases lay in between. CDR3 sequence: CASSVGTGNQPQHF. The CDR3 bases are TGTGCCAGCAGCGTAGGCACAGGGAATCAGCCCCAGCATTTT.

The chain is built from TRBV9 and TRBJ1-2; possible D gene TRBD1, 5 bases. The germline V and J ends were trimmed by 4 bases and 2 bases, with 12 bases remaining between them. The CDR3 is made up of 14 amino acids. CDR1 is SGDLS and CDR2 is YYNGEE in the germline V gene. CDR3 in DNA: TGTGCCAGCAGCCCTCGACCAGGGAACTATGGCTACACCTTC. This translates into CASSPRPGNYGYTF.

The CDR3 region is CASSLRTGTYEQYF. The CDR3 region has the DNA TGTGCCAGCAGTCTCAGGACAGGGACCTACGAGCAGTACTTC. V gene TRBV6-5 combines with J gene TRBJ2-7; 8 nucleotides align to TRBD1. CDR1 and CDR2 (germline): MNHEY, SVGAGI. With V trimmed by 5 bases and J by 2 bases, 5 bases remained unmatched. CDR3 length equals 14 residues.

This clone was counted a few times. The chain is built from TRBV28 and TRBJ2-7, with D unclear. V lost 2 bases, J lost 7 bases, and 9 bases lay in between. Germline loops: CDR1 MDHEN, CDR2 SYDVKM. This CDR3 has 12 residues. The CDR3 coding sequence is TGTGCCAGCAGTTTACCAGGCTTTGAGCAGTACTTC. Encoded protein: CASSLPGFEQYF. Based on the CDR3 plus reference TRBV28 and TRBJ2-7, the full variable domain is DVKVTQSSRYLVKRTGEKVFLECVQDMDHENMFWYRQDPGLGLRLIYFSYDVKMKEKGDIPEGYSVSREKKERFSLILESASTNQTSMYLCASSLPGFEQYFGPGTRLTVT.

The rearrangement links TRBV28 to TRBJ2-3; D unresolved. CDR1 and CDR2 from the germline V gene are MDHEN and SYDVKM. Trimming shortened V by 3 bases and J by 4 bases, and 8 bases separated the two germline ends. The CDR3 consists of 13 residues. The CDR3 reads CASSFLSADTQYF. In nucleotides, the CDR3 is TGTGCCAGCAGTTTCCTTTCGGCAGATACGCAGTATTTT. The whole variable domain, filled in from reference TRBV28 and TRBJ2-3, reads DVKVTQSSRYLVKRTGEKVFLECVQDMDHENMFWYRQDPGLGLRLIYFSYDVKMKEKGDIPEGYSVSREKKERFSLILESASTNQTSMYLCASSFLSADTQYFGPGTRLTVL.

This sequence joins TRBV19 and TRBJ1-5; the match to TRBD1 covers 7 bases. CDR1 is LNHDA, CDR2 SQIVND, per germline (reference sequence). The CDR3 runs to 17 residues. The ends lost 3 bases at V and 3 bases at J; junction bases unmatched: 11. CDR3 sequence (DNA): TGTGCCAGTAGTATGATCCGCGTGGGACAGACCAATCAGCCCCAGCATTTT. Protein: CASSMIRVGQTNQPQHF.

This chain links TRBV10-3 with TRBJ2-7; no reliable D call. Germline CDR1 ENHRY, CDR2 SYGVKD. The CDR3 covers 14 residues. Deletions cut 1 base from V and 0 bases from J, with 7 bases between. The CDR3 DNA reads TGTGCCATCAGTGAGTTTGCGGACTCCTACGAGCAGTACTTC. Residues: CAISEFADSYEQYF.

V and J are TRBV21-1 and TRBJ1-4; the table's D call, TRBD1, has no DNA check behind it. TRBV21-1 is a recognized pseudogene. CDR3 length: 16 amino acids. The CDR3 DNA follows: TGTGCCAGCAGCACGGACACGTCGCAAACTAATGAAAAACTGTTTTTT. It specifies CASSTDTSQTNEKLFF.